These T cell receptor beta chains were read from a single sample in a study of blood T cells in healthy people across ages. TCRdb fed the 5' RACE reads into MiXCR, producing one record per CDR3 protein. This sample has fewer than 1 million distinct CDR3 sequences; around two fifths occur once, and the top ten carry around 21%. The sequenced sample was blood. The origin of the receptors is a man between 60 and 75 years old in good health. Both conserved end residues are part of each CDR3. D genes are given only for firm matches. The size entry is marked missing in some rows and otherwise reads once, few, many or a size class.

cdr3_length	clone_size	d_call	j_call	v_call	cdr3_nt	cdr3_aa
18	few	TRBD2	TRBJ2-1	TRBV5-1	TGCGCCAGCAGCTCCGAACCCGCTGGACTAGCGGGAACCAATGAGCAGTTCTTC	CASSSEPAGLAGTNEQFF
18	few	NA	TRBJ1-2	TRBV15	TGTGCCACCAGCAGAGATCGGAAGGGTTCGGGAGGCCCAACAGGCTACACCTTC	CATSRDRKGSGGPTGYTF
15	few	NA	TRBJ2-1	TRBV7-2	TGTGCCAGCAGCTTCCGGGCAGAGGCAGGTTATGAGCAGTTCTTC	CASSFRAEAGYEQFF
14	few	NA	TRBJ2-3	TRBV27	TGTGCCAGCAGTTTACAGGGGAGAGCAGATACGCAGTATTTT	CASSLQGRADTQYF
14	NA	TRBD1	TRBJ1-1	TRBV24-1	TGTGCCACCAGTGAGGCAGGGGGGAACACTGAAGCTTTCTTT	CATSEAGGNTEAFF
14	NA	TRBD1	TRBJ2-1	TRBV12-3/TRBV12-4	TGTGCCAGCACCAAGACAGGGCTGGGGGATGAGCAGTTCTTC	CASTKTGLGDEQFF
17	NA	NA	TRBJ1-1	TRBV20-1	TGCAGTGCTAGAGTCGGGTTCGGCAGGGCCACAAACACTGAAGCTTTCTTT	CSARVGFGRATNTEAFF
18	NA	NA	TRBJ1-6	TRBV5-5	TGTGCCAGCAGCTTAAGACAGGCCTCAAGCTCCTATAATTCACCCCTCCACTTT	CASSLRQASSSYNSPLHF
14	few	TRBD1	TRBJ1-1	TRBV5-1	TGCGCCAGCAGCGGGGGTGGACAGGGCAAAGAAGCTTTCTTT	CASSGGGQGKEAFF
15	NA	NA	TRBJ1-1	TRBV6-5	TGTGCCAGCAGTTACGAGGGGGGGATGAACACTGAAGCTTTCTTT	CASSYEGGMNTEAFF
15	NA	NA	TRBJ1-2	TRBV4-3	TGCGCCAGCGGCCAAGTGGGGCAAGGCCCCTATGGCTACACCTTC	CASGQVGQGPYGYTF
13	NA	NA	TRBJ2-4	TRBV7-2	TGTGCCAGCAGCGTAGGGACAAGGGACATTCAGTACTTC	CASSVGTRDIQYF
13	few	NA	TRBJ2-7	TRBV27	TGTGCCAGCAGCCCCGGGGGCCCCGCCGAGCAGTACTTC	CASSPGGPAEQYF
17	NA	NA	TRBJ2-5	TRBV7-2	TGTGCCAGCAGCCGCCCTACGACAGGGAGGATGACAGAGACCCAGTACTTC	CASSRPTTGRMTETQYF
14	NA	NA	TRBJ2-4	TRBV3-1	TGTGCCAGCAGCCCCGGGACAAGGAAAAACATTCTGTACTTC	CASSPGTRKNILYF
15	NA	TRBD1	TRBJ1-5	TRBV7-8	TGTGCCAGCAGTCCGGGACAGAGTCTCAATCAGCCCCAGCATTTT	CASSPGQSLNQPQHF
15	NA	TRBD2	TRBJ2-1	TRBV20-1	TGCAGTGCTACTAAACTAGCGGGCCTGGCCAATGAGCAGTTCTTC	CSATKLAGLANEQFF
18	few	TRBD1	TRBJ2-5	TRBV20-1	TGCAGTGCTAGAGATCCCCGGACAGGGTCAAGGCTAGTCGAGACCCAGTACTTC	CSARDPRTGSRLVETQYF
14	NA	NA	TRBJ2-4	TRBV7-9	TGTGCCAGCAGCTTGGGGGGAACCAAAAACATTCCGTACTTC	CASSLGGTKNIPYF
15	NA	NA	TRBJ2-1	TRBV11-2	TGTGCCAGCAGCTTAAGGGCCAGGGACGCGAATGAGCAGTTCTTC	CASSLRARDANEQFF
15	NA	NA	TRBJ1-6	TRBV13	TGTGCCAGCAGCTTAGAGGGCGGCTATAATTCACCCCTCCACTTT	CASSLEGGYNSPLHF
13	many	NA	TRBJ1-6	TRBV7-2	TGTGCCAGCAGCCAATCGGGGAACTCACCCCTCCACTTT	CASSQSGNSPLHF
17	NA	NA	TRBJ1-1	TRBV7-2	TGTGCCAGCAGCACGATCCGGGGCGCCCTCGGGGCCACTGAAGCTTTCTTT	CASSTIRGALGATEAFF
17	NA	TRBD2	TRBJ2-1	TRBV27	TGTGCCAGCAGTTTATACCCCCCGGGACTAGCCACCAATGAGCAGTTCTTC	CASSLYPPGLATNEQFF
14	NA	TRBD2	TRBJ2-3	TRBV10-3	TGTGCCAGCCGTGGGGGGGTGGACACAGATACGCAGTATTTT	CASRGGVDTDTQYF
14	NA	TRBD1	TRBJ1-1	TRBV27	TGTGCCAGCAGCCCTACAGGGGCCCCCACTGAAGCTTTCTTT	CASSPTGAPTEAFF
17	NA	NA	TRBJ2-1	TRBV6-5	TGTGCCAGCAGTTTTGAGTGGGTCCGGAGCTCCTACAATGAGCAGTTCTTC	CASSFEWVRSSYNEQFF
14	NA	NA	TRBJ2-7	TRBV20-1	TGCAGTGCTAGAGGGGTGGCAGGGACCTACGAGCAGTACTTC	CSARGVAGTYEQYF
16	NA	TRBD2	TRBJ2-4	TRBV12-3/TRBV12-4	TGTGCCAGCAGGTCACCGGGGGGGCTAGCCAAAAACATTCAGTACTTC	CASRSPGGLAKNIQYF
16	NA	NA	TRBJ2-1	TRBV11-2	TGTGCCAGCAGCCCCACCCACAGAAGCTCCTACAATGAGCAGTTCTTC	CASSPTHRSSYNEQFF